These T cell receptor beta chains were read from a single sample in a study of low-dose radiotherapy and immunotherapy resistance in tumors. TCRdb re-called the reads through MiXCR, storing one row per CDR3 protein. This sample has roughly 56,000 distinct CDR3 sequences, with less than 30% found just once. The sample was PBMCs, taken after low-dose radiotherapy plus immunotherapy. All receptors come from a male donor with prostate cancer. Each CDR3 is given with its conserved first and last residue. D genes are given only for firm matches. Rows may omit the clone size; those that give it use once, few, many or a size class.

J	V	size	D	CDR3	DNA
TRBJ2-2	TRBV20-1	many	-	CSASNDIDTGELFF	TGCAGTGCTAGTAACGACATCGACACCGGGGAGCTGTTTTTT
TRBJ2-5	TRBV5-6	many	-	CASSLVKTQYF	TGTGCCAGCAGCTTGGTCAAGACCCAGTACTTC
TRBJ2-1	TRBV15	many	-	CATSRLGGLNEQFF	TGTGCCACCAGCAGACTCGGGGGGCTGAATGAGCAGTTCTTC
TRBJ2-1	TRBV5-1	many	-	CASSSLAESSYNEQFF	TGCGCCAGCAGTTCCCTAGCCGAAAGCTCCTACAATGAGCAGTTCTTC
TRBJ2-3	TRBV7-2	many	TRBD2	CASSLGLAGGFDTQYF	TGTGCCAGCAGCTTAGGGCTAGCGGGGGGGTTTGATACGCAGTATTTT
TRBJ1-1	TRBV10-2	-	-	CASGSGGTEAFF	TGCGCCAGCGGCTCGGGGGGCACTGAAGCTTTCTTT
TRBJ1-1	TRBV3-1	many	TRBD1	CASSRLTGATEAFF	TGTGCCAGCAGCCGCCTGACAGGGGCGACTGAAGCTTTCTTT
TRBJ2-1	TRBV3-1	many	-	CASSQDSIGQNEQFF	TGTGCCAGCAGCCAAGATTCGATTGGCCAGAATGAGCAGTTCTTC
TRBJ2-1	TRBV4-2	-	TRBD2	CASSQRGGYDNEQFF	TGTGCCAGCAGCCAGCGGGGGGGCTACGACAATGAGCAGTTCTTC
TRBJ2-5	TRBV5-1	many	TRBD2	CASSLAPSGGNQETQYF	TGCGCCAGCAGCTTGGCCCCTAGCGGGGGGAACCAAGAGACCCAGTACTTC
TRBJ1-1	TRBV12-3/TRBV12-4	many	TRBD1	CASSIQGFSEAFF	TGTGCCAGCAGTATACAGGGGTTCTCTGAAGCTTTCTTT
TRBJ2-7	TRBV29-1	many	-	CSVMFQVEQYF	TGCAGCGTCATGTTTCAGGTTGAGCAGTACTTC
TRBJ2-7	TRBV5-1	many	-	CASSQELGAPSYEQYF	TGCGCCAGCAGCCAAGAGTTAGGGGCGCCCTCCTACGAGCAGTACTTC
TRBJ1-5	TRBV6-2/TRBV6-3	many	-	CASSYKLGQPQHF	TGTGCCAGCAGTTATAAATTGGGACAGCCCCAGCATTTT
TRBJ1-2	TRBV5-1	many	TRBD1	CASSGGQGLGNGYTF	TGCGCCAGCAGCGGAGGACAGGGGTTAGGGAATGGCTACACCTTC
TRBJ1-5	TRBV20-1	many	-	CSARAGTLNQPQHF	TGCAGTGCTAGGGCCGGGACACTGAATCAGCCCCAGCATTTT
TRBJ2-1	TRBV28	-	TRBD2	CASSWGASGSNEQFF	TGTGCCAGCAGTTGGGGGGCTAGCGGGAGCAATGAGCAGTTCTTC
TRBJ2-6	TRBV4-2	many	-	CASSQDSGANVLTF	TGTGCCAGCAGCCAAGATTCTGGGGCCAACGTCCTGACTTTC
TRBJ1-6	TRBV30	-	-	CAWMGTLMEPLHF	TGTGCCTGGATGGGCACCTTAATGGAACCCCTCCACTTT
TRBJ2-1	TRBV14	many	TRBD2	CASSLAGGGVTEQFF	TGTGCCAGCAGCCTAGCGGGAGGCGGGGTCACTGAGCAGTTCTTC
TRBJ2-4	TRBV20-1	many	-	CSAYLVAKNIQYF	TGCAGTGCTTACCTAGTGGCCAAAAACATTCAGTACTTC
TRBJ2-6	TRBV28	-	TRBD2	CASSLAAGANVLTF	TGTGCCAGCAGTCTAGCGGCTGGGGCCAACGTCCTGACTTTC
TRBJ2-1	TRBV20-1	many	TRBD2	CSARGGGLHEQFF	TGCAGTGCTAGAGGCGGGGGGTTGCATGAGCAGTTCTTC
TRBJ2-7	TRBV6-2/TRBV6-3	-	TRBD1	CASSYAQGAWYEQYF	TGTGCCAGCAGTTACGCACAGGGGGCGTGGTACGAGCAGTACTTC
TRBJ1-1	TRBV5-1	many	TRBD1	CASSGGQGITEAFF	TGCGCCAGCAGCGGGGGACAGGGAATCACTGAAGCTTTCTTT
TRBJ2-5	TRBV4-1	many	TRBD2	CASSQEGVAGGVEYF	TGCGCCAGCAGCCAAGAAGGGGTAGCGGGAGGCGTGGAGTACTTC
TRBJ2-7	TRBV4-3	many	TRBD1	CASSRSGTGGGEQYF	TGCGCCAGCAGCCGATCCGGGACAGGGGGAGGCGAGCAGTACTTC
TRBJ2-5	TRBV9	many	-	CASSRGLQETQYF	TGTGCCAGCAGCCGGGGACTCCAAGAGACCCAGTACTTC
TRBJ2-3	TRBV18	many	-	CASSPPLFRTDTQYF	TGTGCCAGCTCACCACCGCTATTCCGCACAGATACGCAGTATTTT
TRBJ1-3	TRBV29-1	many	TRBD1	CSVEGEGDSSGNTIYF	TGCAGCGTTGAGGGGGAAGGGGACAGTTCTGGAAACACCATATATTTT
TRBJ2-2	TRBV29-1	many	-	CSVGHTTGELFF	TGCAGCGTTGGTCACACCACCGGGGAGCTGTTTTTT
TRBJ1-1	TRBV3-1	many	-	CASSQGWAEAFF	TGTGCCAGCAGCCAAGGCTGGGCTGAAGCTTTCTTT
TRBJ2-1	TRBV6-2/TRBV6-3	many	TRBD2	CASKGAGGSYNEQFF	TGTGCCAGCAAGGGAGCGGGGGGCTCCTACAATGAGCAGTTCTTC
TRBJ2-3	TRBV6-1	many	TRBD2	CASSEVGGLSTDTQYF	TGTGCCAGCAGTGAAGTGGGAGGGCTTAGCACAGATACGCAGTATTTT
TRBJ1-1	TRBV19	many	-	CASSILGNTEAFF	TGTGCCAGTAGTATTTTGGGGAACACTGAAGCTTTCTTT
TRBJ2-1	TRBV7-9	-	-	CASSWGSGRREEQFF	TGTGCCAGCAGCTGGGGTAGCGGACGAAGGGAGGAGCAGTTCTTC
TRBJ2-3	TRBV5-4	many	-	CASSLSALSTDTQYF	TGTGCCAGCAGCTTGTCGGCCCTTAGCACAGATACGCAGTATTTT
TRBJ2-5	TRBV27	many	-	CASSFRGAETQYF	TGTGCCAGCAGTTTTAGGGGCGCGGAGACCCAGTACTTC
TRBJ1-4	TRBV9	many	TRBD1	CASSGGDREKLFF	TGTGCCAGCAGCGGAGGGGACAGGGAAAAACTGTTTTTT
TRBJ2-5	TRBV6-2/TRBV6-3	many	-	CASSYDRLVGETQYF	TGTGCCAGCAGTTACGATAGACTAGTGGGGGAGACCCAGTACTTC
TRBJ2-3	TRBV4-3	many	TRBD2	CASSPGLAGPTDTQYF	TGCGCCAGCAGCCCAGGACTAGCGGGGCCCACAGATACGCAGTATTTT
TRBJ2-3	TRBV12-3/TRBV12-4	-	-	CASSFLTVERGTDTQYF	TGTGCCAGCAGTTTCCTGACGGTGGAAAGGGGGACAGATACGCAGTATTTT
TRBJ2-3	TRBV29-1	many	TRBD2	CSVPRGTRRDTQYF	TGCAGCGTCCCTCGAGGGACTAGGAGAGATACGCAGTATTTT
TRBJ2-3	TRBV7-3	medium-sized	TRBD1	CASSSGQVHTQYF	TGTGCCAGCAGCTCCGGACAGGTCCATACGCAGTATTTT
TRBJ1-1	TRBV18	many	-	CASSPQRSPGAGTEAFF	TGTGCCAGCTCACCCCAACGTTCGCCGGGGGCCGGTACTGAAGCTTTCTTT
TRBJ2-1	TRBV7-2	many	-	CASSLAQGRQFF	TGTGCCAGCAGCTTAGCGCAGGGAAGGCAGTTCTTC
TRBJ2-3	TRBV20-1	few	TRBD2	CSVLTSGRAASTDTQYF	TGCAGTGTTTTGACTAGCGGGAGGGCCGCTTCCACAGATACGCAGTATTTT
TRBJ2-3	TRBV20-1	-	-	CSPYLSRDPDTQYF	TGCAGCCCTTACTTAAGCCGTGACCCAGATACGCAGTATTTT
TRBJ2-7	TRBV6-2/TRBV6-3	-	TRBD2	CASNILAGVPEQYF	TGTGCCAGCAATATACTAGCGGGAGTTCCCGAGCAGTACTTC
TRBJ2-7	TRBV6-2/TRBV6-3	many	-	CASSPNVGNLYEQYF	TGTGCCAGCAGCCCCAATGTAGGCAACCTCTACGAGCAGTACTTC
TRBJ1-1	TRBV11-2	many	TRBD1	CASSLRWTGENTEAFF	TGTGCCAGCAGCTTGAGATGGACAGGGGAGAACACTGAAGCTTTCTTT
TRBJ2-3	TRBV7-8	-	-	CASSLALARTPFTDTQYF	TGTGCCAGCAGCTTAGCCCTCGCACGGACACCGTTCACAGATACGCAGTATTTT
TRBJ2-1	TRBV4-3	many	-	CASSQDLDGEQFF	TGCGCCAGCAGCCAAGACCTAGACGGTGAGCAGTTCTTC
TRBJ1-2	TRBV6-1	-	TRBD1	CASSDPGQTNYGYTF	TGTGCCAGCAGTGACCCGGGACAGACCAACTATGGCTACACCTTC
TRBJ2-7	TRBV18	-	-	CASSAGRSYEQYF	TGTGCCAGCTCCGCGGGGCGGTCCTACGAGCAGTACTTC